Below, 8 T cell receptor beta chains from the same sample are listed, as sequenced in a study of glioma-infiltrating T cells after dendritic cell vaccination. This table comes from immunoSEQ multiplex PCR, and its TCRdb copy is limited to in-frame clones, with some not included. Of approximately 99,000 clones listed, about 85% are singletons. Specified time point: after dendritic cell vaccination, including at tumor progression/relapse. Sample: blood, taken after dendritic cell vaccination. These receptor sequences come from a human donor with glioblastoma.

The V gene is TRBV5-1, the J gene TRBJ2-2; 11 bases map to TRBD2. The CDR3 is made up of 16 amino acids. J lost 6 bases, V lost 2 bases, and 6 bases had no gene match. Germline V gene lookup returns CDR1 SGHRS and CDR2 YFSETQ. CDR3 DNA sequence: TGCGCCAGCAGCTTACTAGCGGGAGCGGTTGCCGGGGAGCTGTTTTTT. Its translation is CASSLLAGAVAGELFF.

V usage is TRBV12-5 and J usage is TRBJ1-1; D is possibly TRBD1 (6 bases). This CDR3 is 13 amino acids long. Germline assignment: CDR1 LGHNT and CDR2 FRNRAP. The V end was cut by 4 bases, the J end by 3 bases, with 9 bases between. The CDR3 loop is CASGWSGDTEAFF. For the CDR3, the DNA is TGTGCTAGTGGTTGGTCAGGGGACACTGAAGCTTTCTTT.

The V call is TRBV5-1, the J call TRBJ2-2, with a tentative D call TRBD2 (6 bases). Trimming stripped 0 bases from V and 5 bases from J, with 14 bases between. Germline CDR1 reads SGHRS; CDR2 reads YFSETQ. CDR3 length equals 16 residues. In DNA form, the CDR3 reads TGCGCCAGCAGCTTGGTCGGCGGGGTCTATACCGGGGAGCTGTTTTTT. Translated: CASSLVGGVYTGELFF.

Here the CDR3 DNA reads TGTGCCAGCTCACCAGGACTAAGCAGGCAGTTCTTC. Its protein product is CASSPGLSRQFF. This chain joins TRBV18 and TRBJ2-1; a weak D match, TRBD2 (6 bases). Germline values: CDR1 KGHSH, CDR2 LQKENI. Trimming shortened V by 2 bases and J by 12 bases, and 11 bases separated the two germline ends. The CDR3 is 12 residues long.

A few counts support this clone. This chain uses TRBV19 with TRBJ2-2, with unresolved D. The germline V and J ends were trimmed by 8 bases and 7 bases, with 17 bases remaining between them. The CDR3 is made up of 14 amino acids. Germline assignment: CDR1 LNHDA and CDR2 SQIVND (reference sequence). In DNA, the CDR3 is TGTGCCAGTGGGTCGTGGGTGGAGAACGGGGAGCTGTTTTTT. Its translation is CASGSWVENGELFF.

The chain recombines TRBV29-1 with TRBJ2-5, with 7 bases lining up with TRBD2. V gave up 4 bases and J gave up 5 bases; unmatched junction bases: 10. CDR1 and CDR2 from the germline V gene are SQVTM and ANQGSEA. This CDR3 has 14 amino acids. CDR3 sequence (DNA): TGCAGCGTTGTAGTACGGGAGGATCGTGAGACCCAGTACTTC. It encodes CSVVVREDRETQYF.

CDR3 DNA: TGTGCCAGTAGTATTTCGGCGGGGGGGCCCGATACGCAGTATTTT. Protein sequence: CASSISAGGPDTQYF. This chain links TRBV19 with TRBJ2-3; TRBD2 matches 9 bases. The CDR3 sequence is 15 residues long. Germline lookup yields CDR1 LNHDA and CDR2 SQIVND (reference sequence). V lost 3 bases to trimming and J lost 6 bases; unmatched junction nucleotides: 7.

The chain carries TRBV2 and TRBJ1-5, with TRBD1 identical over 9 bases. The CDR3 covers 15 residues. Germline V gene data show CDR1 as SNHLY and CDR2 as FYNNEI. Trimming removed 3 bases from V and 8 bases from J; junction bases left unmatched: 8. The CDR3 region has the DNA TGTGCCAGCAGTGACGACGATGGGACAGGGAAGCCCCAGCATTTT. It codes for CASSDDDGTGKPQHF.